This TCR beta chain was captured in a study of T cells after yellow fever vaccination. The CDR3 is made up of 13 amino acids. Germline V gene sequence: CDR1 LGHDT, CDR2 YNNKEL (reference sequence). V gave up 10 bases and J gave up 7 bases; unmatched junction bases: 5. Study results and limitations: Some clonotypes were seen in both the CD4 and the CD8 compartments. These made up a small share and likely arose from convergent recombination.

TCRdb analysed the 5' RACE reads with MiXCR anew, one entry per CDR3 protein. The data contain a few hundred thousand distinct CDR3 sequences, around 3.6% of them seen just once; the ten biggest clones take up around 22%. This clonotype was picked up a small number of times. The antigen remains unidentified. The sequence came from a man younger than 35 who received the YFV17D yellow fever vaccine. This chain uses TRBV3-1 with TRBJ1-6, with 9 bases that match TRBD1. The specimen comprised PBMCs, sampled on the day of the yellow fever booster vaccination. CDR3 coding DNA: TGTGCCACACGCGGACAGGGGAATTCACCCCTCCACTTT. Amino acids: CATRGQGNSPLHF.